This TCR beta chain is from a study of T cell repertoires in cytomegalovirus infection. Study details: As its CMV epitopes, the study selected recently identified HLA-C-restricted and well-studied HLA-B-restricted targets. Public TCR beta signatures were indicative of both CMV infection and a matching HLA type.

This clonotype was counted between two and nine times. Its antigen is currently unknown. TCRdb re-derived calls from the reads in MiXCR, one entry per CDR3 protein. The sample includes some 220,000 distinct CDR3 sequences, around 35% of them seen just once. CDR1 is MDHEN, CDR2 SYDVKM, per germline. The CDR3 totals 16 residues. Trimming took off 1 base at V and 8 bases at J, with 20 bases between the two ends. Study-level results: It was HLA-C-restricted CMV-specific TCR beta clonotypes that dominated the response ex vivo. People with CMV and the relevant HLA were identified by cumulative public TCR beta family frequency.

The chain couples TRBV28 to TRBJ1-1, with D hard to call. This TCR was sampled from a human donor in good health (CMV status not recorded). Some clones in this sample may be carry-over from other donors' samples. The input for sequencing was CD8+ T cells from cultured PBMCs, taken from culture after CMV antigen stimulation. Written as DNA, the CDR3 is TGTGCCAGCAGTTTATACTTATCTCCACAAACCTCCGAAGCTTTCTTT. This gives the protein CASSLYLSPQTSEAFF.